The 14 T cell receptor beta chains below come from one sample, sequenced in a study of cytomegalovirus exposure and HLA in healthy donors. The study ran its PCR with 60 Vbeta and 13 Jbeta primers. The protocol was immunoSEQ multiplex PCR, while the TCRdb copy is restricted to in-frame clones and leaves out a portion. The sample lists about 36,000 clones; approximately 70% were seen once. The sample was PBMCs. The receptors stem from a man younger than 45 in good health and CMV-seronegative.

The chain joins TRBV29-1 to TRBJ2-7; 7 bases map to TRBD2. The CDR3 has 13 residues. Germline lookup yields CDR1 SQVTM and CDR2 ANQGSEA. J gave up 5 bases and V 4 bases, and 8 bases lay outside the gene matches. CDR3: CSVGFMGGDEQYF. CDR3 bases: TGCAGCGTTGGATTCATGGGGGGGGACGAGCAGTACTTC.

This clone was seen more than once but under ten times. The rearrangement joins TRBV7-6 to TRBJ2-7; 7 bases align to TRBD1. Trimming removed 1 base from V and 3 bases from J; junction bases left unmatched: 3. Germline V gene lookup returns CDR1 SGHVS and CDR2 FNYEAQ. CDR3 size: 14 residues. CDR3 loop: CASSLDRGNYEQYF. CDR3 bases: TGTGCCAGCAGCTTAGACAGGGGAAACTACGAGCAGTACTTC.

This chain uses TRBV25-1 with TRBJ2-7, with 8 bases matching TRBD1. The junction had 9 bases not matched to a gene; V was cut back by 6 bases and J by 2 bases. Germline V gene lookup returns CDR1 MGHDK and CDR2 SYGVNS. This CDR3 has 15 residues. CDR3 loop: CASSERTGNPYEQYF. The DNA for the CDR3 is TGTGCCAGCAGCGAACGGACAGGGAACCCCTACGAGCAGTACTTC.

The V and J genes are TRBV4-1 and TRBJ2-2; TRBD2 matches at 7 bases. The V segment lost 4 bases and the J segment 2 bases; nucleotides outside the gene matches: 10. The CDR3 covers 17 residues. The germline V gene encodes CDR1 MGHRA and CDR2 YSYEKL. The CDR3 loop reads CASSRSAPGGNTGELFF. DNA for the CDR3: TGCGCCAGCAGCCGATCTGCCCCGGGGGGTAACACCGGGGAGCTGTTTTTT.

The gene calls are TRBV10-3 and TRBJ1-4, with D tentatively TRBD1 (6 bases). Trimming removed 4 bases from V and 4 bases from J, with 10 bases in between. The CDR3 contains 14 residues. Germline V gene data show CDR1 as ENHRY and CDR2 as SYGVKD. DNA for the CDR3: TGTGCCATCAGTGCCGACAGGCTTAATGAAAAACTGTTTTTT. This encodes CAISADRLNEKLFF.

V is TRBV5-4 and J is TRBJ2-1; TRBD2 matches at 9 bases. The V and J ends lost 4 bases and 6 bases, in that order; junction bases with no gene match: 11. The germline V gene has CDR1 SGHNT and CDR2 YYREEE (reference sequence). This CDR3 contains 16 residues. The CDR3: CASSPDLAGNLNEQFF. CDR3 DNA: TGTGCCAGCAGCCCGGACCTAGCGGGGAACCTCAATGAGCAGTTCTTC.

The rearrangement joins TRBV6-5 to TRBJ2-3; TRBD1 might be the D (5 bases). V lost 6 bases and J 3 bases, leaving 13 bases between the germline ends. The germline CDR1 and CDR2 sequences are MNHEY and SVGAGI. The CDR3 has 14 amino acids. The CDR3 loop reads CASSPGQGTDTQYF. CDR3 in DNA: TGTGCCAGCAGCCCCGGGCAGGGAACAGATACGCAGTATTTT.

This chain joins TRBV2 and TRBJ1-5; D may be TRBD1 (6 bases). V shed 4 bases and J shed 1 base, with 11 bases lying between them. This CDR3 spans 15 amino acids. The V gene's germline CDR1 is SNHLY and CDR2 FYNNEI. CDR3 region: CASSGDRLSNQPQHF. The CDR3 DNA reads TGTGCCAGCAGTGGTGACAGGCTCAGCAATCAGCCCCAGCATTTT.

The chain joins TRBV4-1 to TRBJ1-1; TRBD1 agrees at 8 bases. Per germline, CDR1 MGHRA and CDR2 YSYEKL. J gave up 1 base and V 1 base, and 5 bases lay outside the gene matches. CDR3 length equals 16 residues. The CDR3 loop reads CASSQVWTGRNTEAFF. CDR3 coding DNA: TGCGCCAGCAGCCAAGTATGGACAGGGCGGAACACTGAAGCTTTCTTT.

The chain links TRBV13 to TRBJ1-5, with D possibly TRBD1 on 6 matching bases. The CDR3 is 14 residues long. Per the germline V gene, CDR1 is PRHDT and CDR2 is FYEKMQ (reference sequence). The V gene lost 5 bases and the J gene lost 2 bases, with 10 bases spanning the gap. The CDR3 sequence: CASSVGAGNQPQHF. DNA for the CDR3: TGTGCCAGCAGCGTGGGGGCGGGCAATCAGCCCCAGCATTTT.

The chain combines TRBV7-2 with TRBJ2-5; 11 bases map to TRBD2. V shed 11 bases, J shed 4 bases, and the junction held 9 bases outside the gene matches. Germline V gene lookup returns CDR1 SGHTA and CDR2 FQGNSA. The CDR3 loop spans 14 amino acids. As DNA, the CDR3 is TGTGCCGGACCAGGACTAGCGGGTCCAGAGACCCAGTACTTC. Translated, it gives CAGPGLAGPETQYF.

The CDR3 nucleotides read TGCAGCGCAAGGAGGAGGGCTATATTGGATACGCAGTATTTT. It codes for CSARRRAILDTQYF. J is TRBJ2-3 and V is TRBV29-1, with D perhaps matching TRBD2 (6 bases). The CDR3 has 14 amino acids. The ends were cut back, 7 bases at V and 6 bases at J, with 20 bases in the middle. Germline V CDR1 and CDR2: SQVTM, ANQGSEA.

The gene calls are TRBV29-1 and TRBJ1-2; the match to TRBD1 covers 9 bases. The CDR3 runs 17 residues. The germline V gene has CDR1 SQVTM and CDR2 ANQGSEA. The V segment lost 4 bases and the J segment 4 bases; nucleotides outside the gene matches: 16. The CDR3 bases are TGCAGCGTTGCAACCCGGGACAGGGATCCAAGTTTCTATGGCTACACCTTC. Its protein product is CSVATRDRDPSFYGYTF. Full variable domain (outside the CDR3, taken from reference TRBV29-1 and TRBJ1-2): SAVISQKPSRDICQRGTSLTIQCQVDSQVTMMFWYRQQPGQSLTLIATANQGSEATYESGFVIDKFPISRPNLTFSTLTVSNMSPEDSSIYLCSVATRDRDPSFYGYTFGSGTRLTVV.

The J gene is TRBJ2-5, the V gene TRBV6-5; 8 bases are shared with TRBD1. Germline CDR1 MNHEY, CDR2 SVGAGI. With V trimmed by 4 bases and J by 1 base, 2 bases remained unmatched. The CDR3 is 14 amino acids. The CDR3 spells CASSSGTGQETQYF. CDR3 DNA sequence: TGTGCCAGCAGTTCCGGGACAGGCCAAGAGACCCAGTACTTC.